The rows below give T cell receptor beta chains drawn from one sample of a study of tumor-infiltrating lymphocytes in primary liver carcinoma. TCRdb recomputed calls from the multiplex PCR reads with MiXCR, one row per CDR3 protein. The top ten clones hold 15% to 20% of a sample with 150,000 to 200,000 distinct CDR3 sequences, over 80% of them seen once. What was sequenced was tumor tissue from primary liver carcinoma. The origin of the receptors is a man between 40 and 49 years old with primary liver carcinoma and hepatitis B virus infection. The CDR3 runs from the conserved cysteine through the conserved F or W. A D gene is named only where the DNA matches it firmly. Rows give clone size only sometimes, using once, few, many, or a class for an expanded clone.

CDR3 DNA	CDR3 protein	clone size	J gene	V gene	D gene
TGTGCCAACAGCCCAGGCAGTAGGGAGTTCTACAATGAGCAGTTCTTC	CANSPGSREFYNEQFF	.	TRBJ2-1	TRBV11-1	.
TGTGCCAGCAGACGAGGGACTAGCGGAATCCAAGAGACCCAGTACTTC	CASRRGTSGIQETQYF	medium-sized	TRBJ2-5	TRBV12-3/TRBV12-4	TRBD2
TGCAGCGTGACTGGCGGGAAGCTCTATGAGGAGTTCTTC	CSVTGGKLYEEFF	once	TRBJ2-1	TRBV29-1	.
TGTACCAGCAGCTTAGCTCTTCAGGGTTGGACCGGGGAGCTGTTTTTC	CTSSLALQGWTGELFF	.	TRBJ2-2	TRBV7-9	.
TGCGCCAGCAACCAAGAAACTAGCGGGAGCCTCAGATCCTACAATGAGCAGTTCTTT	CASNQETSGSLRSYNEQFF	.	TRBJ2-1	TRBV4-1	TRBD2
TGCAACGTTGCCGGGCCCGCAACGCAGTTTTTT	CNVAGPATQFF	.	TRBJ2-3	TRBV29-1	.
TGCGGGGAAAATGCAGGGGGTACCCAGTACTTC	CGENAGGTQYF	.	TRBJ2-5	TRBV29-1	TRBD1
TGTGCCAGCAGCTTAGGCTGTAGCAATCAGCCTCAGCATTTT	CASSLGCSNQPQHF	once	TRBJ1-5	TRBV13	.
TGTGCCAGCAGTTCGAAGCGAGCGAAGATCTACGATGAGCAGTTCTTC	CASSSKRAKIYDEQFF	.	TRBJ2-1	TRBV6-5	.
TGTGTCAGCAGTTACCGACCGGACAGAAGCAATCAACCCCAGCATTTT	CVSSYRPDRSNQPQHF	.	TRBJ1-5	TRBV6-2/TRBV6-3	.
TGTGCCAGCAGCCCGGGGCAAGCGAACGCCGGGGAGCTGTTTTTT	CASSPGQANAGELFF	once	TRBJ2-2	TRBV5-4	.
TGCGTCAACAGCCAAGGACAGCTCTATAATTCACCCCTCCACTTT	CVNSQGQLYNSPLHF	.	TRBJ1-6	TRBV4-3	.
TGTGCCAGCAACCACGCTAACTATGGCTACACTTTC	CASNHANYGYTF	.	TRBJ1-2	TRBV5-6	.
TGTGCTAGCAGCTTAGATACTAGCGTGAGGACTCTGTTCTTC	CASSLDTSVRTLFF	.	TRBJ2-1	TRBV11-2	TRBD2
TGCAGCATTGCGCTAGCGGACTACAATGAGCAGTTTTTC	CSIALADYNEQFF	.	TRBJ2-1	TRBV29-1	TRBD2
TGTGCCAGCAGCTTTCCCGGGACTAGCGGGAGGACTGGTGAGACCCAGTACTTC	CASSFPGTSGRTGETQYF	.	TRBJ2-5	TRBV11-1	TRBD2
TGTGGCAGCCGTTACCCGGACAGGAGCCCCTACAATGAGCAGTTCTTC	CGSRYPDRSPYNEQFF	.	TRBJ2-1	TRBV6-2/TRBV6-3	TRBD1
TGTACCGGCAGCCCTAAGGGCCCATTTGATACGCAGTATTTT	CTGSPKGPFDTQYF	.	TRBJ2-3	TRBV11-1	.
TGTGCCAGGAGCTTAGTAGGAGTAACAGGGAGCAATCAGCCCCAGCAATTT	CARSLVGVTGSNQPQQF	.	TRBJ1-5	TRBV11-2	.
TGCGCCAGCAGCCAAGTCTCGACGGCGAACCTCTATGGCTACACCTTC	CASSQVSTANLYGYTF	many	TRBJ1-2	TRBV4-1	.
TGCAGGGTGGGGACAGGGAATCAGCCTCAGCATTTT	CRVGTGNQPQHF	.	TRBJ1-5	TRBV29-1	TRBD1
TGCAGCGTCCGTGCGCCAGTTAATCCCGAGAAGTACTTC	CSVRAPVNPEKYF	.	TRBJ2-7	TRBV29-1	.
TGTGCCAGCAGTGAAGAAGAAGCATGGACAGGGCAGGGTTGCACCTTC	CASSEEEAWTGQGCTF	.	TRBJ1-2	TRBV6-1	TRBD1
TGTGCCAGCAGCCTACTAGCGGACTCCTACAATGAGCAGTTCTTC	CASSLLADSYNEQFF	.	TRBJ2-1	TRBV5-4	TRBD2
TGTGCCAGCAGACCACCTGGACTAGTGGGGATCTACAATGAGCAATTCTTC	CASRPPGLVGIYNEQFF	.	TRBJ2-1	TRBV6-5	TRBD2
TGCGCCAGTAGCCAATATTATTGGACAGGGGGGTACACCGGGGAGCTGTTTTTT	CASSQYYWTGGYTGELFF	.	TRBJ2-2	TRBV4-3	TRBD1
TGCAGCGTTGCGGGGATTGTAGGACGAACCGGGGAGCTGTTTTTT	CSVAGIVGRTGELFF	.	TRBJ2-2	TRBV29-1	.
TGCGCTAGCAGCCAAGATGGGTCAGGGCGCGGGGCCAACTTCCTGACTTTC	CASSQDGSGRGANFLTF	.	TRBJ2-6	TRBV4-3	.
TGCGCCAGCAGCTTGGGACTAGCGGGAGGGGAGTCCTTC	CASSLGLAGGESF	.	TRBJ2-1	TRBV5-1	TRBD2
TGTGGCAGCGGATCCGGGACCACATCTAGCCATGAGCAGTTCTTC	CGSGSGTTSSHEQFF	.	TRBJ2-1	TRBV6-1	.
TGTGTCAGCAGCTTTCCCAGGACTATCGGGACCAAAAACATTCAGTATTTC	CVSSFPRTIGTKNIQYF	once	TRBJ2-4	TRBV11-1	.
TGTGTCGCGGCTCGAGACGGAAGAAACATTCAGTACTTC	CVAARDGRNIQYF	.	TRBJ2-4	TRBV12-3/TRBV12-4	.
TGTGCAAGCAGTGACTCACAGAACGGGAGCACAGATATGCAGTATTTT	CASSDSQNGSTDMQYF	.	TRBJ2-3	TRBV6-4	.
TGCAGCATTGCCACGGACGGATACTATGACTACACCTTC	CSIATDGYYDYTF	.	TRBJ1-2	TRBV29-1	.
TGTGCCAGCGGGTCTAGCGGGATCGGTGAGCAGTTCTTC	CASGSSGIGEQFF	.	TRBJ2-1	TRBV6-2/TRBV6-3	TRBD2
TGTGCCAGCAGCTTATTCGGCTATGAGCAGTTCTTC	CASSLFGYEQFF	many	TRBJ2-1	TRBV11-2	.
TGTGTCAGCAGCTCAGGGGGAGACACTGAGGCTTTCTTT	CVSSSGGDTEAFF	.	TRBJ1-1	TRBV5-4	TRBD1
TGCGCCAGCAGCCACTCAGGAGGGAAGGGTTACGAGCAGTACTTC	CASSHSGGKGYEQYF	.	TRBJ2-7	TRBV4-1	.
TGTGCCAGCAACCCTAGGGCGGGACTCGCAGATTTGCAGTATTTT	CASNPRAGLADLQYF	.	TRBJ2-3	TRBV4-2	.
TGCGCCAGCAGTATCCGGGACAGGGGTACCCAAGAGACCCAGAACTTC	CASSIRDRGTQETQNF	.	TRBJ2-5	TRBV6-9	TRBD1
TGTGCCAGCAGTATCCTAGCGGGAGGGAACTCTGGGGCCAACGTCCTCACTTTC	CASSILAGGNSGANVLTF	.	TRBJ2-6	TRBV6-2/TRBV6-3	TRBD2
TGTGCCAACAGCGTTCGCGGGACTAGCGGGACCAAAAACATCCAGTACTTC	CANSVRGTSGTKNIQYF	.	TRBJ2-4	TRBV11-2	TRBD2
TGTGCCAGTAGTATTATAGTTGGAGACTACGAGCAGTACTTC	CASSIIVGDYEQYF	many	TRBJ2-7	TRBV19	.
TGCAACGTTGATCCAGGGAGGTTTTTGTGGGAGCAGTTCTTC	CNVDPGRFLWEQFF	once	TRBJ2-1	TRBV29-1	.
TGCAGCGTTGGGACAAGGCCAAACACCGGGGAGTCGTTTTTT	CSVGTRPNTGESFF	.	TRBJ2-2	TRBV29-1	.
TGTGCCAGCAGACGCATTCGGACATGGATGAACACTGAAGCTTTCTTT	CASRRIRTWMNTEAFF	.	TRBJ1-1	TRBV6-1	.
TGTCCCAGCGGACTAGCGGGAGAAACAGATACCCAGTATTTT	CPSGLAGETDTQYF	.	TRBJ2-3	TRBV6-1	TRBD2
TGTACCAGCAGTGGCGTAGCGGGATGGGTAAACAATGAGCAATTCTTC	CTSSGVAGWVNNEQFF	.	TRBJ2-1	TRBV14	TRBD2
TGTACCAGCAGCTCCGGACTAGCGCTATACAATGAGCACTTCTTC	CTSSSGLALYNEHFF	.	TRBJ2-1	TRBV6-2/TRBV6-3	TRBD2
TGTGCCATCACCCCGGGACTAGCGGGAGGGGTCAATGAGCACTTCTTC	CAITPGLAGGVNEHFF	.	TRBJ2-1	TRBV10-3	TRBD2
TGTGCCAGTATCTCCGATACCGGGGAGCTGTTTTTT	CASISDTGELFF	few	TRBJ2-2	TRBV12-3/TRBV12-4	.
TGTGCCAGCAGCTCAGAATTATACAAAGAGCAGTTGTTT	CASSSELYKEQLF	.	TRBJ2-1	TRBV11-2	.
TGCGCCACCAGCCAAGAGGAGTACTTGAAGAACCAGTACTTC	CATSQEEYLKNQYF	.	TRBJ2-5	TRBV4-3	.